These T cell receptor beta chains were read from a single sample in a study of OX40 agonist ivuxolimab in advanced cancers. Produced via immunoSEQ multiplex PCR; TCRdb's table is partial and in-frame only. This sample has about 90,000 clones, with 85% to 90% found just once. Here the sequenced sample was CD4+ or CD8+ T cells sorted from blood, taken in a trial of the OX40 agonist ivuxolimab. These receptors were obtained from an adult with an advanced solid tumor such as melanoma, head and neck, liver or kidney cancer. Each CDR3 is given with its conserved first and last residue. D genes are given only for firm matches. Some rows have no size entry. The others give once, few or many, or a class for an expanded clone.

abundance,len,d_gene,j_gene,v_gene,CDR3aa,CDR3nt
many,13,.,TRBJ2-7,TRBV29-1,CSVEGVGTYEQYF,TGCAGCGTTGAAGGGGTAGGGACCTACGAGCAGTACTTC
once,15,.,TRBJ1-3,TRBV19,CASSIRGTSGNTIYF,TGTGCCAGTAGTATCCGAGGGACCTCTGGAAACACCATATATTTT
.,18,TRBD2,TRBJ2-1,TRBV27,CASSYTLLLAGEGNEQFF,TGTGCCAGCAGTTATACCCTTCTCCTAGCGGGAGAGGGGAATGAGCAGTTCTTC
.,11,.,TRBJ2-2,TRBV5-1,CASRYGGELFF,TGCGCCAGCAGATATGGCGGGGAGCTGTTTTTT
.,17,.,TRBJ2-1,TRBV27,CASSFHTLVKGLDEQFF,TGTGCCAGCAGTTTCCACACACTAGTAAAAGGGCTCGATGAGCAGTTCTTC
once,17,TRBD2,TRBJ2-1,TRBV29-1,CSAGPLAGESSYNEQFF,TGCAGCGCTGGGCCCCTAGCGGGGGAAAGCTCCTACAATGAGCAGTTCTTC
once,15,TRBD1,TRBJ2-3,TRBV2,CASSEQGALGNTQYF,TGTGCCAGCAGTGAACAGGGGGCATTGGGAAATACGCAGTATTTT
.,15,.,TRBJ2-3,TRBV14,CASSQVLRGTDTQYF,TGTGCCAGCAGCCAAGTTTTAAGAGGAACAGATACGCAGTATTTT
.,16,.,TRBJ1-2,TRBV4-1,CASSPGGTSANYGYTF,TGCGCCAGCAGCCCCGGTGGCACGTCCGCTAACTATGGCTACACCTTC
.,20,TRBD2,TRBJ2-3,TRBV11-3,CASSLSGLAGATVRTDTQYF,TGTGCCAGCAGCTTAAGTGGTTTAGCGGGGGCAACAGTTAGGACCGATACGCAGTATTTT
.,13,.,TRBJ2-7,TRBV6-1,CASSERGSYEQYF,TGTGCCAGCAGTGAAAGGGGCTCCTACGAGCAGTACTTC
.,13,TRBD1,TRBJ1-5,TRBV7-9,CASSRQGNQPQHF,TGTGCCAGCAGCCGACAGGGTAATCAGCCCCAGCATTTT
.,14,.,TRBJ2-1,TRBV2,CASRSSIGDNEQFF,TGTGCCAGTCGGTCGAGCATAGGCGACAATGAGCAGTTCTTC
.,16,.,TRBJ1-3,TRBV29-1,CSVKNTEMKDGNTIYF,TGCAGCGTTAAGAACACGGAGATGAAGGATGGAAACACCATATATTTT
.,14,.,TRBJ1-1,TRBV7-9,CASSRDGMNTEAFF,TGTGCCAGCAGCCGGGACGGGATGAACACTGAAGCTTTCTTT
.,15,.,TRBJ1-2,TRBV19,CASSAAGATNYGYTF,TGTGCCAGTAGCGCGGCAGGGGCTACTAACTATGGCTACACCTTC
once,15,TRBD2,TRBJ2-1,TRBV9,CASSPFGGSDNEQFF,TGTGCCAGCAGCCCCTTTGGCGGGAGTGACAATGAGCAGTTCTTC
.,16,TRBD2,TRBJ2-3,TRBV27,CASRTLQRGSTDTQYF,TGTGCCAGCCGTACGCTCCAGCGGGGTAGCACAGATACGCAGTATTTT
.,15,.,TRBJ2-7,TRBV5-6,CASSLGGGGRGEQYF,TGTGCCAGCAGCTTGGGTGGTGGAGGGCGAGGGGAGCAGTACTTC
.,17,TRBD2,TRBJ2-2,TRBV6-1,CASSDLLAGVETGELFF,TGTGCCAGCAGTGATTTGTTAGCGGGAGTGGAAACCGGGGAGCTGTTTTTT
.,15,TRBD2,TRBJ2-1,TRBV27,CASSLGGSSYNEQFF,TGTGCCAGCAGTTTAGGCGGGAGCTCCTACAATGAGCAGTTCTTC
.,14,.,TRBJ2-2,TRBV10-3,CATTPGASTGELFF,TGTGCCACCACCCCAGGGGCTTCGACCGGGGAGCTGTTTTTT
.,11,.,TRBJ1-1,TRBV5-6,CASSFEREAFF,TGTGCCAGCAGCTTCGAGAGGGAAGCTTTCTTT
.,17,.,TRBJ2-7,TRBV21-1,CASSKSQTPSGTYEQYF,TGTGCCAGCAGCAAATCTCAAACTCCCTCGGGAACATACGAGCAGTACTTC
once,15,.,TRBJ1-1,TRBV27,CASSLMYRAGTEAFF,TGTGCCAGCAGTCTAATGTACAGGGCGGGCACTGAAGCTTTCTTT
.,14,TRBD1,TRBJ2-3,TRBV5-4,CASSSGQGSDTQYF,TGTGCCAGCAGCTCTGGACAGGGGTCAGATACGCAGTATTTT
.,14,TRBD1,TRBJ1-5,TRBV27,CASSDSDRGQPQHF,TGTGCCAGCAGTGACTCGGACAGGGGTCAGCCCCAGCATTTT
.,11,.,TRBJ2-1,TRBV4-2,CASSKTNEQFF,TGTGCCAGCAGCAAGACCAATGAGCAGTTCTTC
.,15,.,TRBJ1-5,TRBV7-2,CASSLAPRGVTTQHF,TGTGCCAGCAGCTTAGCCCCCAGGGGAGTGACGACCCAGCATTTT
.,19,.,TRBJ2-1,TRBV5-6,CASSLLSRGPESSYNEQFF,TGTGCCAGCAGCTTGCTTTCCAGGGGCCCAGAAAGCTCCTACAATGAGCAGTTCTTC
.,16,.,TRBJ1-1,TRBV7-2,CASSLAGVSYSTEAFF,TGTGCCAGCAGCTTAGCAGGAGTCAGCTACTCGACTGAAGCTTTCTTT
.,15,.,TRBJ2-7,TRBV4-1,CASSPAPGLNYEQYF,TGCGCCAGCAGCCCCGCCCCCGGACTTAACTACGAGCAGTACTTC
once,15,.,TRBJ2-7,TRBV9,CASSVGNMGTYEQYF,TGTGCCAGCAGCGTCGGGAATATGGGGACCTACGAGCAGTACTTC
.,14,.,TRBJ1-1,TRBV5-1,CASSLQEMNTEAFF,TGCGCCAGCAGCTTACAGGAAATGAACACTGAAGCTTTCTTT
once,16,TRBD1,TRBJ2-3,TRBV30,CAWSGAGGRGTDTQYF,TGTGCCTGGAGCGGGGCAGGGGGTAGGGGCACAGATACGCAGTATTTT
once,14,.,TRBJ2-7,TRBV6-6,CASSYIQGSAEQYF,TGTGCCAGCAGTTACATCCAGGGATCGGCCGAGCAGTACTTC
.,11,.,TRBJ1-3,TRBV6-5,CASSGGRTIYF,TGTGCCAGCAGTGGGGGTCGGACCATATATTTT